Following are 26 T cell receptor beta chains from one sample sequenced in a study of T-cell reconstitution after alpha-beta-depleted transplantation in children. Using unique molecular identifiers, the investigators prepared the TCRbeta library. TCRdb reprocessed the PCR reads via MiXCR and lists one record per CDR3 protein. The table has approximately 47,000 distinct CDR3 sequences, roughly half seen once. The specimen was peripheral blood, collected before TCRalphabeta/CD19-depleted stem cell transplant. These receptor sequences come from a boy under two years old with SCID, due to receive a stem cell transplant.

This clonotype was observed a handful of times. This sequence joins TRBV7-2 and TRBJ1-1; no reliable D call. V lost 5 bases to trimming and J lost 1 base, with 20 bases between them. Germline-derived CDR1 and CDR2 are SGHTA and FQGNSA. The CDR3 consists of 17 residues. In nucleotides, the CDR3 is TGTGCCAGCAGCCCCCTCAACATCAGGAGTCGGAACACTGAAGCTTTCTTT. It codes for CASSPLNIRSRNTEAFF.

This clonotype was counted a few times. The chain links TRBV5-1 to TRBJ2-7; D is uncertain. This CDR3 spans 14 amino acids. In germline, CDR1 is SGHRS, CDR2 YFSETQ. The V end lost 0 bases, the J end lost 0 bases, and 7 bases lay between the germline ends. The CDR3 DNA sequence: TGCGCCAGCAGCTTGGGGACCTTCTCCTACGAGCAGTACTTC. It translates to CASSLGTFSYEQYF.

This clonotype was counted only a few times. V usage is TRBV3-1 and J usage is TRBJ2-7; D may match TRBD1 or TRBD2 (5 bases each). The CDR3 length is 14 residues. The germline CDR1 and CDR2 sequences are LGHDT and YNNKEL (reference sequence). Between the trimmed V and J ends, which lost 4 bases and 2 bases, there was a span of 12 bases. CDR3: CASSPWDGTYEQYF. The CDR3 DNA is TGTGCCAGCAGCCCCTGGGACGGGACCTACGAGCAGTACTTC.

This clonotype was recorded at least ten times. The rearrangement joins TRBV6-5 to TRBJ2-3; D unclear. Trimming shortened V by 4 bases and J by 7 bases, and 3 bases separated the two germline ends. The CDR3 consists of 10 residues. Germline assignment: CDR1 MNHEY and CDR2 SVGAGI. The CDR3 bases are TGTGCCAGCAGTTCGAATACGCAGTATTTT. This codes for CASSSNTQYF.

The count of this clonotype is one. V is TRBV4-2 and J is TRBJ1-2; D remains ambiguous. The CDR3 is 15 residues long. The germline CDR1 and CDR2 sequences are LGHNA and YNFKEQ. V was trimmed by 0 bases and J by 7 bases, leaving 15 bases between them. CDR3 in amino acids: CASSQDLGAVGGYTF. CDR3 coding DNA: TGTGCCAGCAGCCAAGATCTCGGCGCTGTCGGTGGCTACACCTTC.

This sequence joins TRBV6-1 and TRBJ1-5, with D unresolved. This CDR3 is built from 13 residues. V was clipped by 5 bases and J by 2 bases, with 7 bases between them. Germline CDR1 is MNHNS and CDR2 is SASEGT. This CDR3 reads CASSPRRNQPQHF. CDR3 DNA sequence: TGTGCCAGCAGTCCTCGGCGCAATCAGCCCCAGCATTTT.

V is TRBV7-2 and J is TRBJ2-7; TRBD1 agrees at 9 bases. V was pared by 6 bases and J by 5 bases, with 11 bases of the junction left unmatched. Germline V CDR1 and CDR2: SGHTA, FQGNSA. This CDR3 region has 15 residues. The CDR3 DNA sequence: TGTGCCAGCAGTTACACAGGGGGCGCAGTCCACGAGCAGTACTTC. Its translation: CASSYTGGAVHEQYF.

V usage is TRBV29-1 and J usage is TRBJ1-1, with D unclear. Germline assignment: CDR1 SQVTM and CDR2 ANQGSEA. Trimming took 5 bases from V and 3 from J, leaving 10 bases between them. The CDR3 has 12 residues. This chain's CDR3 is CSVCRFDTEAFF. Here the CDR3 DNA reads TGCAGCGTTTGCCGTTTTGACACTGAAGCTTTCTTT.

CDR3 sequence reads: CASGTGDSGANVLTF. In DNA form, the CDR3 reads TGCGCCAGCGGGACAGGCGACTCTGGGGCCAACGTCCTGACTTTC. The chain has TRBV5-1 and TRBJ2-6, with 8 bases identical to TRBD1. The CDR3 runs 15 residues. J was trimmed by 0 bases and V by 7 bases; bases with no gene match: 3. Germline values: CDR1 SGHRS, CDR2 YFSETQ.

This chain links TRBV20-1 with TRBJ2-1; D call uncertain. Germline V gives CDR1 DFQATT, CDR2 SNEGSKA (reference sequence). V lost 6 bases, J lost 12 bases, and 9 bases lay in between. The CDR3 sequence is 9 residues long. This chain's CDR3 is CSAGAWQFF. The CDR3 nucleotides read TGCAGTGCAGGCGCGTGGCAGTTCTTC.

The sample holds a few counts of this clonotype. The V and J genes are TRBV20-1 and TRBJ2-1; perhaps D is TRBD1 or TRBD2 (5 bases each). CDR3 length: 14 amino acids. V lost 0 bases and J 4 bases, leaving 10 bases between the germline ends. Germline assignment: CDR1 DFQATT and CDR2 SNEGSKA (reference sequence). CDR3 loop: CSAREPGTYNEQFF. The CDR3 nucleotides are TGCAGTGCTAGAGAACCGGGGACGTACAATGAGCAGTTCTTC.

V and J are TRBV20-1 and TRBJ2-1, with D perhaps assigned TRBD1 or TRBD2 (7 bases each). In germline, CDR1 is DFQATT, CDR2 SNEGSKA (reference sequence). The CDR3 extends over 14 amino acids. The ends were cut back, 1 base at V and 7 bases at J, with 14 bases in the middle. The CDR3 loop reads CSARVPGGVNEQFF. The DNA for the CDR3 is TGCAGTGCTAGAGTCCCAGGGGGGGTTAATGAGCAGTTCTTC.

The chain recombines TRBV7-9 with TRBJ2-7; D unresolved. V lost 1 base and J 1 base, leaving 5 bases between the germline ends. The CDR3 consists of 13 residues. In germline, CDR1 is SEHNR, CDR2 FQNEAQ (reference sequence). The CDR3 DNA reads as TGTGCCAGCAGCTTAGTCGTTTCCTACGAGCAGTACTTC. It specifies CASSLVVSYEQYF. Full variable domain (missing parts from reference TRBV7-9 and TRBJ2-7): DTGVSQNPRHKITKRGQNVTFRCDPISEHNRLYWYRQTLGQGPEFLTYFQNEAQLEKSRLLSDRFSAERPKGSFSTLEIQRTEQGDSAMYLCASSLVVSYEQYFGPGTRLTVT.

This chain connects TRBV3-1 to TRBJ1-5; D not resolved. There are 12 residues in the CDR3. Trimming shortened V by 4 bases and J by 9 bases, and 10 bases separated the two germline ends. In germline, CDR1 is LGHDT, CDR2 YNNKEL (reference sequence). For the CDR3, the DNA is TGTGCCAGCAGCCCCCTCATACCGCCCCAGCATTTT. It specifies CASSPLIPPQHF.

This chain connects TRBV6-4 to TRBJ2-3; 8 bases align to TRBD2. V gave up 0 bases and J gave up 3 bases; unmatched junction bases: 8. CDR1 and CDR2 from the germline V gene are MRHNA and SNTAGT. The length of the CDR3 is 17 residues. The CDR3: CASSDSYTSGGTDTQYF. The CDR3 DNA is TGTGCCAGCAGTGACTCGTACACCTCGGGGGGGACAGATACGCAGTATTTT.

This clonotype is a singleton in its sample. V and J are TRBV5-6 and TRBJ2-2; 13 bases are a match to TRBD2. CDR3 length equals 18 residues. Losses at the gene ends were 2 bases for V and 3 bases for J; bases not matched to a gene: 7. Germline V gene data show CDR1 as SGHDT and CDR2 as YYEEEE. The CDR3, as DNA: TGTGCCAGCAGCTTAGAAACTAGCGGGGGGGCCTACACCGGGGAGCTGTTTTTT. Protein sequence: CASSLETSGGAYTGELFF.

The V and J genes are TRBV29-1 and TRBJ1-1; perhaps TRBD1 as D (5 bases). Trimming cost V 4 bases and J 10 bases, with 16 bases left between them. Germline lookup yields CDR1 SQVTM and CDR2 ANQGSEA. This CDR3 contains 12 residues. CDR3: CSVGDSRRRAFF. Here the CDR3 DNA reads TGCAGCGTTGGGGACTCCAGGAGGCGAGCTTTCTTT.

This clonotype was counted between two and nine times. CDR3 coding DNA: TGTGCCAGCAGCCTAGCGGGGGGGCCCGGGGACAATGAGCAGTTCTTC. Encoded protein: CASSLAGGPGDNEQFF. V gene TRBV4-2 combines with J gene TRBJ2-1; 11 bases line up with TRBD2. This CDR3 region has 16 residues. From germline, CDR1 is LGHNA and CDR2 YNFKEQ. Germline trimming cut 4 bases from V and 5 bases from J; bases unmatched to any gene: 7.

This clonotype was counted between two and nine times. The CDR3 reads CSATGGRGNTGELFF. The CDR3 coding sequence is TGCAGTGCTACCGGTGGGCGGGGCAACACCGGGGAGCTGTTTTTT. V is TRBV20-1 and J is TRBJ2-2, with a tentative D call TRBD2 (6 bases). Trimming took 4 bases from V and 2 from J, leaving 14 bases between them. From germline, CDR1 is DFQATT and CDR2 SNEGSKA (reference sequence). The CDR3 runs 15 residues.

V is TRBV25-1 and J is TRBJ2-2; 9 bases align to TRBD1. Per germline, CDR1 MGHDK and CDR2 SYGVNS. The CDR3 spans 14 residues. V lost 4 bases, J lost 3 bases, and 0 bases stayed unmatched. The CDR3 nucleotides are TGTGCCAGCAGTGGGACAGGGGACACCGGGGAGCTGTTTTTT. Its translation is CASSGTGDTGELFF. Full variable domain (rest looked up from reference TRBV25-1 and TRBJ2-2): EADIYQTPRYLVIGTGKKITLECSQTMGHDKMYWYQQDPGMELHLIHYSYGVNSTEKGDLSSESTVSRIRTEHFPLTLESARPSHTSQYLCASSGTGDTGELFFGEGSRLTVL.

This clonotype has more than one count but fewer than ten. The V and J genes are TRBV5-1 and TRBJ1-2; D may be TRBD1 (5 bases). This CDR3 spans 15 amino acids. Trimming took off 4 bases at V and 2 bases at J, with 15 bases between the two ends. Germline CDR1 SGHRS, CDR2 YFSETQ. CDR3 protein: CASSLQMTANYGYTF. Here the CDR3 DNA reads TGCGCCAGCAGCCTTCAAATGACAGCCAACTATGGCTACACCTTC.

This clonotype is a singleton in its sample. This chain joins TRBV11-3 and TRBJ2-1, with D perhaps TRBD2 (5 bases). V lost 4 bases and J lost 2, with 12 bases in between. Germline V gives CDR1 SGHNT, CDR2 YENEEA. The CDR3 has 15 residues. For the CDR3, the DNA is TGTGCCAGCAGCTCGGCAGGACTGACCTACAATGAGCAGTTCTTC. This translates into CASSSAGLTYNEQFF.

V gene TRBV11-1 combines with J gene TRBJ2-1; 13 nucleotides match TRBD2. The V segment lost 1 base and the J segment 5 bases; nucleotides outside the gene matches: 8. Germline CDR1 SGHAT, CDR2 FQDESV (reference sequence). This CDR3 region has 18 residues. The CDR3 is CASSLGRGTSGGDNEQFF. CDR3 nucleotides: TGTGCCAGCAGCTTAGGTCGGGGCACTAGCGGGGGGGACAATGAGCAGTTCTTC. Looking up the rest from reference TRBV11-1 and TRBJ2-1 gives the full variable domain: EAEVAQSPRYKITEKSQAVAFWCDPISGHATLYWYRQILGQGPELLVQFQDESVVDDSQLPKDRFSAERLKGVDSTLKIQPAELGDSAMYLCASSLGRGTSGGDNEQFFGPGTRLTVL.

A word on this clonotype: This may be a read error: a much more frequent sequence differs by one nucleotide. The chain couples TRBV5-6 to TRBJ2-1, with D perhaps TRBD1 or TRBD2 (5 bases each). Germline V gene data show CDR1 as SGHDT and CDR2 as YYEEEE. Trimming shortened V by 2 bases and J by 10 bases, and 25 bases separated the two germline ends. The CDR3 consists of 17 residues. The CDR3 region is CASSFSATGPNHSEQFF. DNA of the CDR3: TGTGCCAGCAGCTTCAGTGCCACGGGACCTAACCATTCCGAGCAGTTCTTC. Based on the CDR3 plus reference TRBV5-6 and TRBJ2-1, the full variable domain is DAGVTQSPTHLIKTRGQQVTLRCSPKSGHDTVSWYQQALGQGPQFIFQYYEEEERQRGNFPDRFSGHQFPNYSSELNVNALLLGDSALYLCASSFSATGPNHSEQFFGPGTRLTVL.

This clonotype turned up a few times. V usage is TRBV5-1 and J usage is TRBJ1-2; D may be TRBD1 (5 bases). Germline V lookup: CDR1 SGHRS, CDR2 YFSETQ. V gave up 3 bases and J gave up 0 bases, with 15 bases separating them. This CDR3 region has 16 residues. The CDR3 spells CASSSYGRATNYGYTF. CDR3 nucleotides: TGCGCCAGCAGCTCTTACGGCAGGGCGACTAACTATGGCTACACCTTC.

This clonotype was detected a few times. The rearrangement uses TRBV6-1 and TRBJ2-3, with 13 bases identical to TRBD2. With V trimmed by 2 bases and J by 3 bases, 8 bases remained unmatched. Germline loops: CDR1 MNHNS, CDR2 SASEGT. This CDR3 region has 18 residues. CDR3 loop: CASSEFLTSGGKTDTQYF. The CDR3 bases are TGTGCCAGCAGTGAATTTTTGACTAGCGGGGGGAAGACAGATACGCAGTATTTT.